Sequencing of this T cell receptor beta chain was carried out in a study of read filtering for tumor transcriptome and immune sequencing. Across the study: Whole-transcriptome libraries were prepared after DNase treatment. Per sample, TCR-region reads ranged about 4 to 11 million by IR-seq, about 75 to 1,300 by RNA-seq.

Study observations and caveats: Even smaller IR-seq throughput identified most shared clonotypes.

This library used about 360 ng RNA and molecular barcoded adaptors spanning alpha/delta and beta/gamma chains. From the reads, TCRdb called clonotypes with MiXCR, one entry per CDR3 protein. The repertoire holds around 50,000 distinct CDR3 sequences, with 9% to 15% as singletons. Sampling of bone marrow took place during active disease in every patient. This clonotype showed up many times. The antigen remains undetermined. This sequence was found in a donor at least 40 years old with multiple myeloma. Sequencing was carried out using a population of CD138-negative cells sorted from bone marrow.

CDR3 in amino acids: CASSLGQITDTQYF. Here the CDR3 DNA reads TGTGCCAGCAGTTTAGGACAGATCACAGATACGCAGTATTTT. The chain carries TRBV12-3 or TRBV12-4 and TRBJ2-3, with a possible D match to TRBD1 (5 bases). This CDR3 contains 14 residues. With 1 base removed from V and 2 bases from J, the gap between germline ends came to 7 bases.